These 31 T cell receptor beta chains originate from one sample sequenced in a study of blood T cell repertoires in COVID-19. Libraries were prepared by immunoSEQ multiplex PCR; TCRdb keeps only in-frame clonotypes and omits some of them. The sample contains about 78,000 clones, around 85% of which appear only once. The sample consisted of peripheral blood. The receptors come from a woman of 80 years or more with active or convalescent COVID-19.

This chain uses TRBV6-2 or TRBV6-3 with TRBJ1-2; no definite D call. Germline V gives CDR1 MNHEY, CDR2 SVGEGT. V gave up 6 bases and J gave up 0 bases, with 14 bases separating them. The CDR3 has 15 residues. The CDR3 reads CASSQTAAPNYGYTF. The CDR3 DNA reads as TGTGCCAGCAGCCAAACGGCGGCTCCTAACTATGGCTACACCTTC.

This clone came up once. The J gene is TRBJ2-7, the V gene TRBV7-2; the D is unclear. The CDR3 length is 13 residues. Germline V gene lookup returns CDR1 SGHTA and CDR2 FQGNSA. V dropped 1 base and J dropped 6 bases, with 10 bases sitting between them. CDR3 region: CASSLVPQREQYF. In nucleotides, the CDR3 is TGTGCCAGCAGCTTAGTACCCCAGCGCGAGCAGTACTTC.

The chain carries TRBV10-1 and TRBJ2-7, with D uncertain. The CDR3 loop spans 14 amino acids. Germline V gene lookup returns CDR1 WNHNN and CDR2 SYGVQD (reference sequence). V was pared by 3 bases and J by 2 bases, with 11 bases between. For the CDR3, the DNA is TGCGCCAGCAGTGATGGCAGGCCCCCCTACGAGCAGTACTTC. Translation gives CASSDGRPPYEQYF.

In nucleotides, the CDR3 is TGTGCCAGCTCACCGGGAGGGGAAAAACTGTTTTTT. Protein sequence: CASSPGGEKLFF. The chain combines TRBV18 with TRBJ1-4; D uncertain. CDR1 and CDR2 from the germline V gene are KGHSH and LQKENI. With 3 bases removed from V and 8 bases from J, the gap between germline ends came to 7 bases. This CDR3 comprises 12 residues.

This CDR3 reads CASSLGTGGRSPLHF. CDR3 sequence (DNA): TGTGCCAGCAGCCTCGGGACAGGGGGCCGGTCACCCCTCCACTTT. V gene TRBV6-2 or TRBV6-3 combines with J gene TRBJ1-6, with 12 bases that match TRBD1. The CDR3 contains 15 residues. Germline lookup yields CDR1 MNHEY and CDR2 SVGEGT. The junction had 7 bases not matched to a gene; V was cut back by 6 bases and J by 10 bases.

The rearrangement joins TRBV5-1 to TRBJ2-3; 11 bases fit TRBD1. This CDR3 spans 16 amino acids. V lost 4 bases and J lost 1; bases outside the gene matches: 5. Germline CDR1 reads SGHRS; CDR2 reads YFSETQ. Here the CDR3 DNA reads TGCGCCAGCAGCGCGGGACAGGGGGGGGGCACAGATACGCAGTATTTT. Amino acids: CASSAGQGGGTDTQYF.

This chain uses TRBV6-6 with TRBJ2-3; 9 bases line up with TRBD2. The CDR3 spans 16 residues. With V trimmed by 6 bases and J by 2 bases, 9 bases remained unmatched. Germline CDR1 and CDR2: MNHNY and SVGAGI (reference sequence). The CDR3 loop is CASSPLASGNTDTQYF. CDR3 DNA: TGTGCCAGCAGCCCACTGGCTAGCGGGAACACAGATACGCAGTATTTT.

This clone turned up a few times. J is TRBJ2-6 and V is TRBV3-1 (or the pseudogene TRBV3-2); possibly TRBD1 for D (6 bases). Germline V gene sequence: CDR1 LGHDT, CDR2 YNNKEL (reference sequence). V dropped 5 bases and J dropped 4 bases, with 12 bases sitting between them. The CDR3 has 15 amino acids. In nucleotides, the CDR3 is TGTGCCAGCAGCGGTCAGGGGCTCGGGGCCAACGTCCTGACTTTC. As protein: CASSGQGLGANVLTF.

V usage is TRBV28 and J usage is TRBJ1-3; no reliable D call. Germline V gene lookup returns CDR1 MDHEN and CDR2 SYDVKM. The germline V and J ends were trimmed by 6 bases and 1 base, with 19 bases remaining between them. This CDR3 is built from 17 residues. The CDR3 coding sequence is TGTGCCAGCAGCCCCGTGGGAGTTTTCGTATCTGGAAACACCATATATTTT. Amino acid sequence: CASSPVGVFVSGNTIYF.

The V call is TRBV6-2 or TRBV6-3, the J call TRBJ2-3, with D unresolved. This CDR3 comprises 14 residues. The V end was cut by 0 bases, the J end by 2 bases, with 6 bases between. Germline lookup yields CDR1 MNHEY and CDR2 SVGEGT. CDR3 sequence reads: CASSYSTYTDTQYF. The DNA for the CDR3 is TGTGCCAGCAGTTACTCGACATACACAGATACGCAGTATTTT.

The rearrangement joins TRBV28 to TRBJ2-7; 13 bases match TRBD2. J lost 6 bases, V lost 4 bases, and 6 bases had no gene match. The CDR3 has 15 amino acids. Germline CDR1 MDHEN, CDR2 SYDVKM. The CDR3 reads CASSSTSGRAREQYF. In nucleotides, the CDR3 is TGTGCCAGCAGTTCAACTAGCGGGAGGGCCCGCGAGCAGTACTTC.

V and J are TRBV7-9 and TRBJ2-1; 8 nucleotides align to TRBD2. Germline CDR1 reads SEHNR; CDR2 reads FQNEAQ (reference sequence). This CDR3 has 16 amino acids. V lost 6 bases to trimming and J lost 5 bases; unmatched junction nucleotides: 12. CDR3 protein: CASRPPSAGGHNEQFF. DNA of the CDR3: TGTGCCAGCAGGCCACCTTCGGCGGGGGGACACAATGAGCAGTTCTTC. The whole variable domain, remainder taken from reference TRBV7-9 and TRBJ2-1, is DTGVSQNPRHKITKRGQNVTFRCDPISEHNRLYWYRQTLGQGPEFLTYFQNEAQLEKSRLLSDRFSAERPKGSFSTLEIQRTEQGDSAMYLCASRPPSAGGHNEQFFGPGTRLTVL.

This chain joins TRBV5-8 and TRBJ1-2; 9 bases match TRBD1. Unmatched junction bases numbered 4, after V lost 8 bases and J lost 2 bases. The CDR3 totals 13 residues. Germline CDR1 and CDR2: SGHTS and YDEGEE. The DNA for the CDR3 is TGTGCCAGTGCGGGACAGGGCAACTATGGCTACACCTTC. This translates into CASAGQGNYGYTF.

The chain combines TRBV28 with TRBJ2-7, with a tentative D call TRBD2 (7 bases). This CDR3 is built from 15 residues. Trimming removed 7 bases from V and 2 bases from J, with 18 bases in between. Per germline, CDR1 MDHEN and CDR2 SYDVKM. Here the CDR3 DNA reads TGTGCCAGCAACACCGAGGGGGGGCTACCCTACGAGCAGTACTTC. Its translation: CASNTEGGLPYEQYF.

CDR3 loop: CASSPRTGPLNQPQHF. CDR3 in DNA: TGTGCCAGCAGCCCAAGGACAGGCCCTCTCAATCAGCCCCAGCATTTT. The chain joins TRBV7-8 to TRBJ1-5; 7 bases align to TRBD1. The CDR3 is 16 residues long. Per the germline V gene, CDR1 is SGHVS and CDR2 is FQNEAQ. V lost 5 bases, J lost 3 bases, and 10 bases stayed unmatched. Combining the CDR3 with reference TRBV7-8 and TRBJ1-5 gives the whole variable domain GAGVSQSPRYKVAKRGQDVALRCDPISGHVSLFWYQQALGQGPEFLTYFQNEAQLDKSGLPSDRFFAERPEGSVSTLKIQRTQQEDSAVYLCASSPRTGPLNQPQHFGDGTRLSIL.

This chain connects TRBV7-2 to TRBJ2-4; TRBD2 aligns across 11 bases. This CDR3 is 17 amino acids long. In germline, CDR1 is SGHTA, CDR2 FQGNSA. Trimming at V came to 1 base and at J to 9 bases, leaving 11 bases not matched to a gene. The CDR3 sequence: CASSLVYSIAGGFIQYF. The CDR3 DNA reads TGTGCCAGCAGCTTAGTTTATTCTATAGCGGGGGGGTTCATTCAGTACTTC.

The chain couples TRBV28 to TRBJ1-2, with TRBD1 matching 8 bases. After removal of 8 bases from V and 0 bases from J, the junction contained 8 bases not matched to a gene. The CDR3 length is 15 residues. Germline CDR1 is MDHEN and CDR2 is SYDVKM. The CDR3 region has the DNA TGTGCCAGCTCATGGGGGGACAGGACTAACTATGGCTACACCTTC. This gives the protein CASSWGDRTNYGYTF.

V and J are TRBV27 and TRBJ2-3; 8 nucleotides align to TRBD2. CDR1 and CDR2 (germline): MNHEY, SMNVEV (reference sequence). The CDR3 has 15 amino acids. V trimming: 8 bases; J trimming: 2 bases; junction bases outside the gene matches: 9. CDR3 sequence: CASSRAGANTDTQYF. The CDR3 DNA reads TGTGCCAGCTCGCGAGCGGGAGCAAACACAGATACGCAGTATTTT.

This sequence joins TRBV14 and TRBJ2-2; D remains ambiguous. Trimming removed 1 base from V and 3 bases from J, with 6 bases in between. The CDR3 has 14 residues. Germline values: CDR1 SGHDN, CDR2 FVKESK. The CDR3, as DNA: TGTGCCAGCAGCCAAGGCCGGTACACCGGGGAGCTGTTTTTT. It specifies CASSQGRYTGELFF.

This chain connects TRBV28 to TRBJ2-5, with a tentative D call TRBD2 (7 bases). Germline V gives CDR1 MDHEN, CDR2 SYDVKM. V lost 9 bases and J 5 bases, leaving 19 bases between the germline ends. This CDR3 comprises 14 residues. The CDR3 is CASATVGGHETQYF. Written as DNA, the CDR3 is TGTGCCAGTGCTACGGTGGGGGGGCACGAGACCCAGTACTTC.

The V call is TRBV5-6, the J call TRBJ1-5, with 7 bases matching TRBD1. V trimming: 3 bases; J trimming: 0 bases; junction bases outside the gene matches: 6. The CDR3 totals 16 residues. The V gene's germline CDR1 is SGHDT and CDR2 YYEEEE. CDR3 DNA: TGTGCCAGCAGCTCCGGGACAGTTTATAGCAATCAGCCCCAGCATTTT. Translating gives CASSSGTVYSNQPQHF.

This chain uses TRBV15 with TRBJ2-7, with 11 positions matching TRBD2. Germline lookup yields CDR1 LNHNV and CDR2 YYDKDF (reference sequence). This CDR3 is 15 amino acids long. V lost 0 bases to trimming and J lost 2 bases; unmatched junction nucleotides: 0. The CDR3 loop reads CATSRDSGGAYEQYF. The CDR3, as DNA: TGTGCCACCAGCAGAGATAGCGGGGGGGCCTACGAGCAGTACTTC. The full variable domain, with the rest looked up from reference TRBV15 and TRBJ2-7, is DAMVIQNPRYQVTQFGKPVTLSCSQTLNHNVMYWYQQKSSQAPKLLFHYYDKDFNNEADTPDNFQSRRPNTSFCFLDIRSPGLGDTAMYLCATSRDSGGAYEQYFGPGTRLTVT.

The V gene is TRBV18, the J gene TRBJ2-7, with D possibly matching TRBD1 (6 bases). Germline values: CDR1 KGHSH, CDR2 LQKENI. The germline V and J ends were trimmed by 3 bases and 1 base, with 13 bases remaining between them. CDR3 length: 15 residues. The CDR3 here is CASSPSGTPSYEQYF. The CDR3 bases are TGTGCCAGCTCACCCTCCGGGACACCTTCCTACGAGCAGTACTTC.

This chain uses TRBV2 with TRBJ2-4; a possible D gene is TRBD2 (5 bases). The germline V and J ends were trimmed by 8 bases and 0 bases, with 5 bases remaining between them. CDR3 length: 12 residues. In germline, CDR1 is SNHLY, CDR2 FYNNEI. The CDR3 DNA follows: TGTGCCAGCGGACTAGCCAAAAACATTCAGTACTTC. It is translated as CASGLAKNIQYF.

In its sample, this clone was seen once. This chain joins TRBV29-1 and TRBJ1-4; a possible D gene is TRBD1 (6 bases). The germline V gene encodes CDR1 SQVTM and CDR2 ANQGSEA. The CDR3 sequence is 14 residues long. The V end was cut by 6 bases, the J end by 3 bases, with 14 bases between. CDR3 amino acids: CSVQGGVANEKLFF. In DNA, the CDR3 is TGCAGCGTACAGGGAGGGGTGGCTAATGAAAAACTGTTTTTT.

The chain joins TRBV28 to TRBJ1-2; 8 nucleotides agree with TRBD1. CDR1 and CDR2 from the germline V gene are MDHEN and SYDVKM. CDR3 length equals 15 residues. V was pared by 6 bases and J by 3 bases, with 9 bases of the junction left unmatched. As DNA, the CDR3 is TGTGCCAGCAGCCGATTCGGACAGGGCTACTATGGCTACACCTTC. The encoded protein is CASSRFGQGYYGYTF.

The genes are TRBV27 and TRBJ2-1; TRBD2 matches 11 bases. V gave up 6 bases and J gave up 2 bases; unmatched junction bases: 3. This CDR3 has 15 residues. Germline lookup yields CDR1 MNHEY and CDR2 SMNVEV (reference sequence). CDR3 protein: CASSGTSGTYNEQFF. In DNA, the CDR3 is TGTGCCAGCAGCGGGACTAGCGGCACCTACAATGAGCAGTTCTTC.

This chain connects TRBV6-2 or TRBV6-3 to TRBJ2-5; 7 nucleotides line up with TRBD2. The CDR3 spans 15 residues. CDR1 and CDR2 (germline): MNHEY, SVGEGT. The V and J ends lost 5 bases and 2 bases, in that order; junction bases with no gene match: 8. The CDR3 nucleotides read TGTGCCAGCAGTCCGGGACTAATTAGACAAGAGACCCAGTACTTC. Protein sequence: CASSPGLIRQETQYF.

The rearrangement joins TRBV15 to TRBJ1-1; tentatively, D is TRBD1 (6 bases). Germline V gives CDR1 LNHNV, CDR2 YYDKDF (reference sequence). Trimming shortened V by 5 bases and J by 9 bases, and 13 bases separated the two germline ends. The CDR3 consists of 12 residues. This CDR3 is CATSRSTGKAFF. CDR3 coding DNA: TGTGCCACCAGCCGATCAACAGGGAAAGCTTTCTTT. Based on the CDR3 plus reference TRBV15 and TRBJ1-1, the full variable domain is DAMVIQNPRYQVTQFGKPVTLSCSQTLNHNVMYWYQQKSSQAPKLLFHYYDKDFNNEADTPDNFQSRRPNTSFCFLDIRSPGLGDTAMYLCATSRSTGKAFFGQGTRLTVV.

This clone was recorded once. The V and J genes are TRBV7-2 and TRBJ2-5, with 11 bases lining up with TRBD2. V gave up 1 base and J gave up 1 base; unmatched junction bases: 8. The CDR3 extends over 18 amino acids. Germline CDR1 SGHTA, CDR2 FQGNSA. Here the CDR3 DNA reads TGTGCCAGCAGCTTAGTGGCTAGCGGGGGGCCCACCCAAGAGACCCAGTACTTC. Translated: CASSLVASGGPTQETQYF.

This clone was observed once. The chain uses TRBV9 and TRBJ2-1, with D perhaps TRBD2 (6 bases). There are 15 residues in the CDR3. Germline assignment: CDR1 SGDLS and CDR2 YYNGEE. Trimming removed 0 bases from V and 2 bases from J, with 9 bases in between. The CDR3: CASSVDSGPYNEQFF. The CDR3 DNA reads as TGTGCCAGCAGCGTAGATAGCGGTCCCTACAATGAGCAGTTCTTC.